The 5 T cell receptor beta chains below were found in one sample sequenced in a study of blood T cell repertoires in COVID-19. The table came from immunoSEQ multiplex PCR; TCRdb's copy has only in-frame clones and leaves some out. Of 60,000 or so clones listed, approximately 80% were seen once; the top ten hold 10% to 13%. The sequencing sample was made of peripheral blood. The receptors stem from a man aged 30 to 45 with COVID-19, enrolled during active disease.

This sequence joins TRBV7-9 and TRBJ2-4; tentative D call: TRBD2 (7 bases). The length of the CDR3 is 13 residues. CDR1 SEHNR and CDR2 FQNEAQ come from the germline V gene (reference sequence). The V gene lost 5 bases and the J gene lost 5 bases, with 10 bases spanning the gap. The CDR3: CASSGGAENIQYF. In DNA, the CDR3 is TGTGCCAGCAGCGGGGGGGCGGAAAACATTCAGTACTTC.

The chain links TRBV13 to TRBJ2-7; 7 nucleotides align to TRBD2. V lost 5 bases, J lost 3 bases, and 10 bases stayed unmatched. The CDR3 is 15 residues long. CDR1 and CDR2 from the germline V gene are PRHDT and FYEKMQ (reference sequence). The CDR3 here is CASSGGVSGFYEQYF. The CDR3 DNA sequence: TGTGCCAGCAGCGGGGGAGTTAGCGGGTTCTACGAGCAGTACTTC. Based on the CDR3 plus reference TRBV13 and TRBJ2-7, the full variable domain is AAGVIQSPRHLIKEKRETATLKCYPIPRHDTVYWYQQGPGQDPQFLISFYEKMQSDKGSIPDRFSAQQFSDYHSELNMSSLELGDSALYFCASSGGVSGFYEQYFGPGTRLTVT.

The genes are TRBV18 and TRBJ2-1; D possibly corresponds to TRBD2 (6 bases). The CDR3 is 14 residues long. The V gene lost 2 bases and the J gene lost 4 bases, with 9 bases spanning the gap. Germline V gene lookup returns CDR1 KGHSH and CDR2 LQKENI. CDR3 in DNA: TGTGCCAGCTCACCAGGGGGGAATTACAATGAGCAGTTCTTC. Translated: CASSPGGNYNEQFF.

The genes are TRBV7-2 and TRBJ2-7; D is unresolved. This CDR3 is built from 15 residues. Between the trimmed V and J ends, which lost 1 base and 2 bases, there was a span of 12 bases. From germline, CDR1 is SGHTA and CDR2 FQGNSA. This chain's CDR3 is CASSLEAQLPYEQYF. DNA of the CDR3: TGTGCCAGCAGCTTAGAGGCACAGCTCCCCTACGAGCAGTACTTC.

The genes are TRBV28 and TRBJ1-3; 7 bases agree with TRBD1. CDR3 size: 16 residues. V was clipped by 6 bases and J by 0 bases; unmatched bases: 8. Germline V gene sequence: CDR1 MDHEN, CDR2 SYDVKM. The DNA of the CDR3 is TGTGCCAGCAGGGCACAGGGGCCGCTCTCTGGAAACACCATATATTTT. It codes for CASRAQGPLSGNTIYF.